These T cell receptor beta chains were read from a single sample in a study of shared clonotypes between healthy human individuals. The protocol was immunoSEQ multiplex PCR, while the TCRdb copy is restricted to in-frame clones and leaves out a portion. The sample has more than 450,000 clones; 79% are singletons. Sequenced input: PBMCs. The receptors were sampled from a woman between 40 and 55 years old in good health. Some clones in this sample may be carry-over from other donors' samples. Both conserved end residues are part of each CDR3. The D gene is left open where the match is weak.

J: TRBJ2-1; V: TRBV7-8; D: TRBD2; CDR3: CASSLGAGWYNEQFF; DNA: TGTGCCAGCAGCTTAGGAGCGGGATGGTACAATGAGCAGTTCTTC
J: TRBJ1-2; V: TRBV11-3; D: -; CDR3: CASSLARQVSNYGYTF; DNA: TGTGCCAGCAGCTTGGCCCGACAGGTATCAAACTATGGCTACACCTTC
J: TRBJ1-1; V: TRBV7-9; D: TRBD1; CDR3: CASSIPGQGMGTEAFF; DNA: TGTGCCAGCAGCATCCCGGGACAGGGAATGGGCACTGAAGCTTTCTTT
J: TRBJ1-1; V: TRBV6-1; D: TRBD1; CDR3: CASSERTGTNTEAFF; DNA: TGTGCCAGCAGTGAGAGGACAGGAACGAACACTGAAGCTTTCTTT
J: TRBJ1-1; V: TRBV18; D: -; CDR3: CASSPQGPEAFF; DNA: TGTGCCAGCTCACCTCAGGGTCCTGAAGCTTTCTTT
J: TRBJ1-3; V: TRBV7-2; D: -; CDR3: CASSLELAGISGNTIYF; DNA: TGTGCCAGCAGCTTAGAATTGGCAGGGATCTCTGGAAACACCATATATTTT
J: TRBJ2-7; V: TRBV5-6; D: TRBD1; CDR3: CASSSSGTGRSEQYF; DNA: TGTGCCAGCAGCTCCTCCGGGACAGGGAGGAGCGAGCAGTACTTC
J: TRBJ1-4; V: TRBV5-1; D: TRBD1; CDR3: CASSLGEGASEKLFF; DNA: TGCGCCAGCAGCTTGGGGGAGGGGGCGTCTGAAAAACTGTTTTTT
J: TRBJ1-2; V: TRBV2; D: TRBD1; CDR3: CASLRGQGEMGYTF; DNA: TGTGCCAGCCTCCGGGGACAGGGGGAAATGGGCTACACCTTC
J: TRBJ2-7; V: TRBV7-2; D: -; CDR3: CASSLLAVSYEQYF; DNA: TGTGCCAGCAGCTTATTGGCGGTCTCCTACGAGCAGTACTTC
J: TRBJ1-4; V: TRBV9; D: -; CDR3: CASSVGGGAGEKLFF; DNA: TGTGCCAGCAGCGTAGGAGGGGGAGCGGGAGAAAAACTGTTTTTT
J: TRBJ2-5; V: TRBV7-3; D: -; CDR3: CASSLLLGETQYF; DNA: TGTGCCAGCAGCTTATTGCTAGGGGAGACCCAGTACTTC
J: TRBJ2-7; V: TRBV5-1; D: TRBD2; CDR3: CASSGGSGRIYEQYF; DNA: TGCGCCAGCAGCGGGGGTAGCGGGAGAATATACGAGCAGTACTTC
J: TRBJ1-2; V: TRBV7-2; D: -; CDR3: CASSLVGWGSYTF; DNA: TGTGCCAGCAGCTTAGTAGGCTGGGGTAGCTACACCTTC
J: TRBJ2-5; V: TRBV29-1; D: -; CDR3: CSVAARGSETQYF; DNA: TGCAGCGTCGCCGCGAGGGGAAGCGAGACCCAGTACTTC
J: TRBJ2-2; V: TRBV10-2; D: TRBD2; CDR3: CASSASGANTGELFF; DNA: TGCGCCAGCAGTGCTAGCGGAGCGAACACCGGGGAGCTGTTTTTT
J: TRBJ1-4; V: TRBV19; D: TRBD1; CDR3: CASRRTGGTEKLFF; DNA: TGTGCCAGTAGACGGACAGGGGGAACTGAAAAACTGTTTTTT
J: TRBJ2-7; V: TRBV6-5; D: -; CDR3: CASSRGRGEQYF; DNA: TGTGCCAGCAGTCGAGGACGGGGGGAGCAGTACTTC
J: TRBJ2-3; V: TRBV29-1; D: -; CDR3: CSVERQGFASASTDTQYF; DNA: TGCAGCGTTGAACGGCAGGGTTTCGCTAGCGCGTCCACAGATACGCAGTATTTT
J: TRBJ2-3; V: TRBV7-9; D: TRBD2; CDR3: CASRTFGPRGLARTDTQYF; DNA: TGTGCCAGCAGAACCTTTGGACCCCGAGGACTAGCGAGAACAGATACGCAGTATTTT
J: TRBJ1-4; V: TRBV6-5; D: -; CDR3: CASSPSGETNEKLFF; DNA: TGTGCCAGCAGCCCTTCCGGGGAAACTAATGAAAAACTGTTTTTT
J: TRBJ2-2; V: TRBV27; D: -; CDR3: CASSSTGELFF; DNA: TGTGCCAGCAGTTCCACCGGGGAGCTGTTTTTT
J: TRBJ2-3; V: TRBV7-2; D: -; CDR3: CASRDGFTDTQYF; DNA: TGTGCCAGCAGAGACGGATTCACAGATACGCAGTATTTT